A single sample is the source of the 24 T cell receptor beta chains below, sequenced in a study of shared clonotypes between healthy human individuals. TCRdb's copy holds only in-frame clones and misses some; the assay was immunoSEQ multiplex PCR. The sample lists 2 million to 2.5 million clones, approximately 90% seen once, with about 0.36% in the top ten. Sequenced input: naive CD4+ T cells from PBMCs. The subset was: CD45RA+ positively selected. The receptors shown here come from a man aged 18 to 29 in good health. Some clones in this sample may be carry-over from other donors' samples.

This clone was seen once. The rearrangement joins TRBV11-3 to TRBJ2-2, with D unclear. Germline CDR1 is SGHNT and CDR2 is YENEEA. CDR3 length: 12 amino acids. V lost 3 bases to trimming and J lost 7 bases, with 6 bases between them. DNA of the CDR3: TGTGCCAGCAGCTTTATTAACGGGGAGCTGTTTTTT. Translation gives CASSFINGELFF.

The V call is TRBV4-2, the J call TRBJ1-2; D is uncertain. Germline CDR1 is LGHNA and CDR2 is YNFKEQ. V gave up 0 bases and J gave up 4 bases, with 9 bases separating them. The CDR3 spans 14 residues. CDR3 DNA sequence: TGTGCCAGCAGCCAAGATGAAGGATCCTATGGCTACACCTTC. Amino acids: CASSQDEGSYGYTF.

This chain's CDR3 is CASSLDKTYEQYF. CDR3 sequence (DNA): TGCGCCAGCAGCTTGGACAAGACCTACGAGCAGTACTTC. The chain carries TRBV5-1 and TRBJ2-7, with unresolved D. Germline CDR1 SGHRS, CDR2 YFSETQ. With 0 bases removed from V and 2 bases from J, the gap between germline ends came to 6 bases. This CDR3 region has 13 residues.

For the CDR3, the DNA is TGTGCCAGCACCCAAACAAGGGACTCGTTAGCCTACGAGCAGTACTTC. The encoded protein is CASTQTRDSLAYEQYF. The chain employs TRBV6-6 and TRBJ2-7; tentatively, D is TRBD2 (6 bases). Germline V gene data show CDR1 as MNHNY and CDR2 as SVGAGI (reference sequence). Trimming took off 7 bases at V and 2 bases at J, with 21 bases between the two ends. There are 16 residues in the CDR3.

This clone was detected only once. The chain recombines TRBV5-1 with TRBJ2-5; D gene ambiguous. Germline assignment: CDR1 SGHRS and CDR2 YFSETQ. V was cut by 0 bases and J by 0 bases, with 6 bases left in between. The length of the CDR3 is 14 residues. The CDR3 loop is CASSLGRYQETQYF. DNA of the CDR3: TGCGCCAGCAGCTTGGGACGGTACCAAGAGACCCAGTACTTC.

The chain uses TRBV13 and TRBJ2-2; 8 nucleotides match TRBD1. Germline CDR1 PRHDT, CDR2 FYEKMQ (reference sequence). The CDR3 is 15 residues long. V lost 2 bases, J lost 6 bases, and 5 bases stayed unmatched. The CDR3 nucleotides read TGTGCCAGCAGCTTACGGACAGGGCGGCCCGGGGAGCTGTTTTTT. It translates to CASSLRTGRPGELFF.

This chain connects TRBV21-1 to TRBJ2-7; whether TRBD2, the table's D call, matches the DNA was not checked. TRBV21-1 is tagged as a pseudogene. CDR3 length: 16 amino acids. CDR3 nucleotides: TGTGCCAGCAGCAAAGGTTGGGCGGGAGGGCCCTACGAGCAGTACTTC. Translation gives CASSKGWAGGPYEQYF.

The chain couples TRBV5-1 to TRBJ2-1; D possibly corresponds to TRBD2 (6 bases). Germline CDR1 reads SGHRS; CDR2 reads YFSETQ. The CDR3 consists of 16 residues. Trimming shortened V by 1 base and J by 0 bases, and 11 bases separated the two germline ends. CDR3 region: CASSLKRADSYNEQFF. The CDR3 DNA sequence: TGCGCCAGCAGCTTGAAGCGGGCCGACTCCTACAATGAGCAGTTCTTC.

The chain has TRBV28 and TRBJ2-2, with D unclear. The V gene lost 10 bases and the J gene lost 2 bases, with 17 bases spanning the gap. CDR1 MDHEN and CDR2 SYDVKM come from the germline V gene. This CDR3 has 15 amino acids. The CDR3 sequence is CATLDLTTNTGELFF. The CDR3 DNA is TGTGCCACCCTTGACCTGACAACCAACACCGGGGAGCTGTTTTTT.

CDR3: CASSQAGTRGTQYF. The CDR3 bases are TGCGCCAGCAGCCAAGCTGGGACGCGTGGGACCCAGTACTTC. The chain couples TRBV4-1 to TRBJ2-5, with D possibly called TRBD1 or TRBD2 (5 bases each). The ends were cut back, 1 base at V and 7 bases at J, with 13 bases in the middle. The CDR3 spans 14 residues. CDR1 is MGHRA, CDR2 YSYEKL, per germline.

The V gene is TRBV6-1, the J gene TRBJ1-3; D gene unclear. V lost 6 bases and J 0 bases, leaving 12 bases between the germline ends. Germline values: CDR1 MNHNS, CDR2 SASEGT. The CDR3 loop spans 15 amino acids. The CDR3 DNA sequence: TGTGCCAGCAGGATAGACAAGAGCTCTGGAAACACCATATATTTT. Translating it yields CASRIDKSSGNTIYF.

The V and J genes are TRBV5-4 and TRBJ2-5; D tentatively reads TRBD1 or TRBD2 (6 bases each). In germline, CDR1 is SGHNT, CDR2 YYREEE (reference sequence). Trimming left V 4 bases short and J 4 bases short, with 14 bases between. The CDR3 is 14 residues long. The CDR3 DNA reads as TGTGCCAGCAGCCAAGGGGGGATCGGAGAGACCCAGTACTTC. As protein: CASSQGGIGETQYF.

This rearrangement joins TRBV7-3 to TRBJ2-2; 11 bases line up with TRBD2. Germline loops: CDR1 SGHTA, CDR2 FQGTGA. The J segment lost 2 bases and the V segment lost 2 bases, leaving 4 bases of the junction unmatched. This CDR3 is 17 amino acids long. As DNA, the CDR3 is TGTGCCAGCAGCTTACTGGGACTAGCGGTAAACACCGGGGAGCTGTTTTTT. Amino acids: CASSLLGLAVNTGELFF.

The chain recombines TRBV30 with TRBJ1-6; no clear D. V lost 5 bases to trimming and J lost 3 bases, with 17 bases between them. The CDR3 totals 16 residues. CDR1 and CDR2 (germline): GTSNPN, SVGIG (reference sequence). This chain's CDR3 is CAWRREGRDYNSPLHF. The CDR3 nucleotides read TGTGCCTGGCGGAGAGAGGGTCGGGACTATAATTCACCCCTCCACTTT.

The chain has TRBV28 and TRBJ1-2; a possible D gene is TRBD1 (6 bases). The CDR3 contains 15 residues. Deletions cut 10 bases from V and 8 bases from J, with 26 bases between. The V gene's germline CDR1 is MDHEN and CDR2 SYDVKM. The DNA for the CDR3 is TGTGCCATCCCGTCATCGGACAGAAGGGCCGGGGGCTACACCTTC. Protein: CAIPSSDRRAGGYTF.

The genes are TRBV5-1 and TRBJ2-2, with unresolved D. V was clipped by 4 bases and J by 13 bases, with 23 bases between them. Germline V CDR1 and CDR2: SGHRS, YFSETQ. The CDR3 has 15 residues. CDR3 sequence (DNA): TGCGCCAGCAGCGGAGCCTTGGGCGAACTCGTGGGGCTGTTTTTT. Protein sequence: CASSGALGELVGLFF.

Worth noting for this clone: This CDR3 is also generated by other DNA sequences in the sample. The chain joins TRBV28 to TRBJ1-3, with a possible D match to TRBD1 (5 bases). The CDR3 extends over 14 amino acids. Germline lookup yields CDR1 MDHEN and CDR2 SYDVKM. Trimming cost V 1 base and J 2 bases, with 6 bases left between them. The CDR3 DNA reads TGTGCCAGCAGTTTATTAGGGGCTGGAAACACCATATATTTT. Translation gives CASSLLGAGNTIYF. Drawing the rest from reference TRBV28 and TRBJ1-3, the complete variable domain is DVKVTQSSRYLVKRTGEKVFLECVQDMDHENMFWYRQDPGLGLRLIYFSYDVKMKEKGDIPEGYSVSREKKERFSLILESASTNQTSMYLCASSLLGAGNTIYFGEGSWLTVV.

The chain recombines TRBV5-1 with TRBJ2-1, with 8 bases that match TRBD2. The junction had 5 bases not matched to a gene; V was cut back by 0 bases and J by 6 bases. Germline-derived CDR1 and CDR2 are SGHRS and YFSETQ. The length of the CDR3 is 15 residues. The CDR3 nucleotides are TGCGCCAGCAGCTTGGCGGGACTAGATGCCAATGAGCAGTTCTTC. Translated, it gives CASSLAGLDANEQFF.

This rearrangement joins TRBV6-6 to TRBJ1-3; no clear D gene. The CDR3 is 11 residues long. Germline assignment: CDR1 MNHNY and CDR2 SVGAGI (reference sequence). The ends were cut back, 6 bases at V and 8 bases at J, with 8 bases in the middle. The CDR3 spells CASSKEYTIYF. The CDR3 nucleotides read TGTGCCAGCAGCAAAGAGTACACCATATATTTT.

This chain connects TRBV30 to TRBJ1-4, with TRBD1 as a possible D gene (6 bases). The CDR3 has 14 residues. Trimming shortened V by 2 bases and J by 3 bases, and 10 bases separated the two germline ends. Per the germline V gene, CDR1 is GTSNPN and CDR2 is SVGIG (reference sequence). The CDR3 is CAWSSGAANEKLFF. The CDR3 DNA reads as TGTGCCTGGAGTTCGGGGGCGGCTAATGAAAAACTGTTTTTT.

The chain recombines TRBV28 with TRBJ1-2, with D hard to call. Germline-derived CDR1 and CDR2 are MDHEN and SYDVKM. The CDR3 has 14 amino acids. V lost 4 bases to trimming and J lost 4 bases, with 13 bases between them. For the CDR3, the DNA is TGTGCCAGCAGTTCCCCCGGCCAGGCCTATGGCTACACCTTC. Translated: CASSSPGQAYGYTF.

The chain is built from TRBV5-1 and TRBJ2-7; D perhaps matches TRBD1 (5 bases). This CDR3 has 14 amino acids. V lost 0 bases, J lost 5 bases, and 12 bases lay in between. Looked up from germline, CDR1 is SGHRS and CDR2 is YFSETQ. The CDR3 DNA follows: TGCGCCAGCAGCTTGGGCGTCCAGGGTGACGAGCAGTACTTC. Amino acids: CASSLGVQGDEQYF. Full variable domain (missing parts from reference TRBV5-1 and TRBJ2-7): KAGVTQTPRYLIKTRGQQVTLSCSPISGHRSVSWYQQTPGQGLQFLFEYFSETQRNKGNFPGRFSGRQFSNSRSEMNVSTLELGDSALYLCASSLGVQGDEQYFGPGTRLTVT.

This clone was detected only once. The rearrangement uses TRBV5-1 and TRBJ2-3; D remains unclear. The CDR3 is made up of 14 amino acids. CDR1 is SGHRS, CDR2 YFSETQ, per germline. V lost 0 bases, J lost 2 bases, and 7 bases lay in between. CDR3 amino acids: CASSLAQYTDTQYF. For the CDR3, the DNA is TGCGCCAGCAGCTTGGCCCAGTACACAGATACGCAGTATTTT.

The chain combines TRBV19 with TRBJ1-5, with 7 bases identical to TRBD1. J was trimmed by 5 bases and V by 5 bases; bases with no gene match: 9. Germline CDR1 and CDR2: LNHDA and SQIVND (reference sequence). This CDR3 is built from 15 residues. CDR3 DNA: TGTGCCAGTAGTTCGCAGGGGGGGTCCCATCAGCCCCAGCATTTT. Its translation: CASSSQGGSHQPQHF.